This TCR beta chain was retrieved from a study of T cells after yellow fever vaccination (dated by TCRdb to the late 2010s). About the investigation overall: The SMART-Seq v4 Ultra Low Input RNA kit was used to prepare libraries from fractions with low cell numbers. To track T-cell clones before and after primary and booster YFV17D yellow fever vaccination, bulk TCR alpha and beta repertoires were sequenced longitudinally. Two healthy male donors, one aged 18 to 30 and one aged 30 to 39 years, were included in the cohort. Blood was drawn at multiple timepoints before and after primary and secondary immunization, with bulk PBMC replicates and cell subsets isolated.

From cysteine to phenylalanine, the CDR3 is 16 amino acids long. Of all the DNA, just the CDR3 is kept, 48 bases in frame from base 1. CDR1 and CDR2 (SGHAT, FQDESV) derive from the germline V gene (reference sequence). V loses 5 bases, J loses 0 bases, and the germline ends lie 14 bases apart. What the treatment or condition label conveys for this sample: live attenuated yellow fever vaccine strain. A standard Ficoll-Paque protocol was used to isolate PBMCs from peripheral blood. Dynabeads CD4 and CD8 positive selection kits were used to isolate CD4 and CD8 T-cell fractions. TriZol was used to extract RNA from bulk PBMCs, from CD4 and CD8 fractions, and from dextramer-positive and dextramer-negative fractions. TCR cDNA was made using 5'RACE template switching, a step that added a universal primer site and unique molecular identifiers. Priming for cDNA synthesis came from both the TCR alpha and TCR beta constant segments. Two PCR steps were used to amplify libraries, with sample barcodes and sequencing adapters being added in the second step. Sequencing of libraries was done on Illumina HiSeq 2500 (2x100 bp) or NovaSeq (2x150 bp). Processing in the source paper ran as follows. MIGEC handled demultiplexing of reads and collapsing into UMI consensus sequences, while MiXCR performed V(D)J alignment. Clonotypes responding to the vaccine were identified with edgeR on replicate PBMC samples, with the criteria of FDR below 0.01 and a log2 fold change above 5 up to day 15. Bulk clonotypes were assigned CD4 or CD8 identity according to which sequenced CD4 or CD8 repertoire held them at higher abundance. TCRdb reprocessing: public reads trimmed at Q25 with fastp, clones called with MiXCR, in-frame beta chains kept. Each entry is one CDR3 protein sequence, shown with its most common DNA and genes. The V and J calls shown here were made by TCRdb, not taken from the authors' results. This sample is represented by about 47,000 distinct CDR3 sequences; about 7.4% of them were singletons. The ten largest clones capture roughly 27% of the sample.

Findings and caveats that apply to the study as a whole: The secondary T-cell response was found to be weaker but faster than the primary response, with a peak reached on day 5 rather than on day 15. Because only two donors were included in the study, the extent to which the findings can be generalized is limited. Computational filtering was needed because FACS-sorted repertoires could contain abundant contaminating clonotypes from the bulk population. Most clones expanded after primary vaccination (96% of CD4 and roughly 88% of CD8) were re-detected after the booster, suggesting that broad memory maintenance occurred. A small share of clonotypes occurred in both CD4 and CD8 compartments, likely arising from convergent recombination.

This clonotype was counted many times. The clone's antigen remains unknown. There are no base qualities to consult, and no much larger clone falls within one base. The chain couples TRBV11-1 to TRBJ2-1; the D gene cannot be resolved reliably. The sample in question was CD8+ T cells sorted from PBMCs, obtained more than 13 days after the first yellow fever vaccination. The sequence was obtained from a young man who received the YFV17D yellow fever vaccine. The nucleotide sequence reads as follows: TGTGCCAGCAGCGATTCCCCACTGAGCTCCTACAATGAGCAGTTCTTC. It encodes CASSDSPLSSYNEQFF.